A single sample is the source of the 13 T cell receptor beta chains below, sequenced in a study of CD8+CD57+ T cells in acquired aplastic anemia. TCR beta VDJ and CDR3 were profiled, and genomic DNA was the template. TCRdb re-analysed the reads in MiXCR, keeping a single row per CDR3 protein. The sample has around 250,000 distinct CDR3 sequences; approximately 86% are singletons. Patients chosen for sequencing had shown CD8+CD57+ cell expansion by flow cytometry. The sample consisted of sorted CD4+, CD8+, or CD8+CD57+ T cells (not recorded which) from PBMCs. The source of these receptors is a human donor with aplastic anemia.

On this clonotype itself: A junction boundary mismatches the germline segment, possibly from a read error. The chain employs TRBV12-3 or TRBV12-4 and TRBJ2-5; D is perhaps TRBD2 (5 bases). The CDR3 is 13 residues long. CDR3 in amino acids: CTSRGSDQETQYF. CDR3 nucleotides: TGTACCAGCAGAGGGTCAGACCAAGAGACCCAGTACTTC.

The chain couples TRBV19 to TRBJ1-5; TRBD1 might be the D (6 bases). This CDR3 has 16 amino acids. The germline V gene has CDR1 LNHDA and CDR2 SQIVND (reference sequence). The V end was cut by 5 bases, the J end by 1 base, with 15 bases between. CDR3 region: CASSPPYRASNQPQHF. The CDR3, as DNA: TGTGCCAGTAGTCCCCCTTACAGGGCGAGCAATCAGCCCCAGCATTTT.

The rearrangement uses TRBV7-8 and TRBJ2-1; D possibly matches TRBD1 or TRBD2 (5 bases each). The CDR3 loop spans 15 amino acids. Trimming shortened V by 2 bases and J by 16 bases, and 24 bases separated the two germline ends. Germline V gene data show CDR1 as SGHVS and CDR2 as FQNEAQ. CDR3 protein: CASSLTGRPDKEYFF. The DNA for the CDR3 is TGTGCCAGCAGCTTAACGGGACGTCCCGATAAGGAGTATTTCTTC.

This clonotype was found a few times. The chain combines TRBV7-2 with TRBJ2-3; possibly TRBD2 for D (7 bases). Germline assignment: CDR1 SGHTA and CDR2 FQGNSA. Trimming shortened V by 5 bases and J by 10 bases, and 13 bases separated the two germline ends. The CDR3 spans 12 residues. This CDR3 is CASSPGAGAQYF. The CDR3, as DNA: TGTGCCAGCAGCCCGGGGGCGGGAGCGCAGTATTTT. The full variable domain, with the rest looked up from reference TRBV7-2 and TRBJ2-3, is GAGVSQSPSNKVTEKGKDVELRCDPISGHTALYWYRQSLGQGLEFLIYFQGNSAPDKSGLPSDRFSAERTGGSVSTLTIQRTQQEDSAVYLCASSPGAGAQYFGPGTRLTVL.

This clonotype was detected only once. The chain combines TRBV7-8 with TRBJ1-2; TRBD1 might be the D (5 bases). The CDR3 contains 15 residues. Trimming pared 3 bases from V and 12 bases from J, leaving 23 bases between. Per the germline V gene, CDR1 is SGHVS and CDR2 is FQNEAQ. This CDR3 is CASSLKRSGGSDDTF. The CDR3 region has the DNA TGTGCCAGCAGCTTGAAAAGAAGCGGGGGGAGCGATGACACCTTC. Using reference TRBV7-8 and TRBJ1-2 for the parts outside the CDR3, the full variable domain is GAGVSQSPRYKVAKRGQDVALRCDPISGHVSLFWYQQALGQGPEFLTYFQNEAQLDKSGLPSDRFFAERPEGSVSTLKIQRTQQEDSAVYLCASSLKRSGGSDDTFGSGTRLTVV.

The rearrangement uses TRBV7-9 and TRBJ2-5; 11 bases are shared with TRBD1. The CDR3 extends over 14 amino acids. Germline CDR1 reads SEHNR; CDR2 reads FQNEAQ (reference sequence). Trimming took 11 bases from V and 5 from J; bases not matched to a gene: 10. CDR3 protein: CAGQGATRHETQYF. The DNA for the CDR3 is TGTGCCGGACAGGGGGCCACGCGGCACGAGACCCAGTACTTC.

The V and J genes are TRBV2 and TRBJ2-3; 8 bases align to TRBD2. This CDR3 is built from 14 residues. CDR1 and CDR2 from the germline V gene are SNHLY and FYNNEI. J gave up 13 bases and V 6 bases, and 15 bases lay outside the gene matches. CDR3 in DNA: TGTGCCAGCAGGGAACGGGGGGGGGCCCGGGTCAAGTATTTT. It codes for CASRERGGARVKYF.

On this clonotype: In this CDR3 the conserved last residue, phenylalanine or tryptophan, is missing, so a read error is likely. It is unclear where the CDR3 begins or ends on the DNA, so no DNA is shown, and the CDR3 is as TCRdb lists it. This sequence joins TRBV7-2 and TRBJ2-1; the table's D call of TRBD1 was not tested on the DNA. The germline CDR1 and CDR2 sequences are SGHTA and FQGNSA. The CDR3 spans 14 amino acids, including both terminal residues. The CDR3 reads CASSLSRGGGQQEI.

The rearrangement joins TRBV10-2 to TRBJ2-2, with D perhaps TRBD1 or TRBD2 (5 bases each). V was cut by 8 bases and J by 1 base, with 11 bases left in between. The CDR3 length is 14 residues. Germline lookup yields CDR1 WSHSY and CDR2 SAAADI. As DNA, the CDR3 is TGCGCCAGCGGTGGGGGTCTGAACACCGGGGAGCTGTTTTTT. Residues: CASGGGLNTGELFF.

The rearrangement joins TRBV10-3 to TRBJ2-5; tentatively, D is TRBD1 or TRBD2 (5 bases each). The DNA end is a closer match to TRBJ2-1, so the J assignment may be wrong. The CDR3 runs 12 residues. Looked up from germline, CDR1 is ENHRY and CDR2 is SYGVKD. The CDR3 DNA reads TGTGCCACACTAGGGGTGAGAAATACCCAGTTCTTC. Translated, it gives CATLGVRNTQFF.

About this clonotype itself: At one end the junction does not follow the germline gene, possibly because of a read error. The chain couples TRBV7-3 to TRBJ1-6; D uncertain. This CDR3 spans 17 amino acids. CDR1 is SGHTA, CDR2 FQGTGA, per germline. In DNA, the CDR3 is TGTGCTAGCACCGAGGATTTTCGACAAGACGATAATTCACCCCTCCACTTT. It specifies CASTEDFRQDDNSPLHF. Full variable domain (missing parts from reference TRBV7-3 and TRBJ1-6): GAGVSQTPSNKVTEKGKYVELRCDPISGHTALYWYRQSLGQGPEFLIYFQGTGAADDSGLPNDRFFAVRPEGSVSTLKIQRTERGDSAVYLCASTEDFRQDDNSPLHFGNGTRLTVT.

The chain carries TRBV11-3 and TRBJ2-3, with D possibly matching TRBD1 (5 bases). Germline V CDR1 and CDR2: SGHNT, YENEEA. The CDR3 covers 14 residues. V shed 5 bases and J shed 6 bases, with 15 bases lying between them. Here the CDR3 reads CASSRQSMTDTQYF. The CDR3 DNA reads as TGTGCCAGCAGCCGACAGTCCATGACCGATACGCAGTATTTT.

There are a few counts of this clonotype. The junction shows a germline mismatch at one end, possibly a read error. The chain recombines TRBV7-2 with TRBJ2-3, with D possibly being TRBD2 (5 bases). The CDR3 covers 14 residues. Germline V gives CDR1 SGHTA, CDR2 FQGNSA. CDR3 sequence reads: CASSPGPSGAYEQF. CDR3 in DNA: TGTGCCAGCAGCCCGGGCCCCAGCGGAGCCTACGAGCAGTTC.